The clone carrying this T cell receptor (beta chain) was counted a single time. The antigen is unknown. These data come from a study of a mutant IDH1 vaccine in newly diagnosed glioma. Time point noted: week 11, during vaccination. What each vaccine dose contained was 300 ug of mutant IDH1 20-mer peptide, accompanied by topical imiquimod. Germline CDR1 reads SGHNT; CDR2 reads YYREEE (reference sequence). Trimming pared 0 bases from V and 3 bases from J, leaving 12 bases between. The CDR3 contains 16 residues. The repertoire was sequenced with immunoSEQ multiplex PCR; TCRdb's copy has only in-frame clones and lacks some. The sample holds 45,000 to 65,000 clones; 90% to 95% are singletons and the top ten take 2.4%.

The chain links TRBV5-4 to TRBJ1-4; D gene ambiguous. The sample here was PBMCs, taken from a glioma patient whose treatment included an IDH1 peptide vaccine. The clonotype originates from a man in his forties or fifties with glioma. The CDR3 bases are TGTGCCAGCAGCTTGGGCCCCCCCATCGCTAATGAAAAACTGTTTTTT. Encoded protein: CASSLGPPIANEKLFF.